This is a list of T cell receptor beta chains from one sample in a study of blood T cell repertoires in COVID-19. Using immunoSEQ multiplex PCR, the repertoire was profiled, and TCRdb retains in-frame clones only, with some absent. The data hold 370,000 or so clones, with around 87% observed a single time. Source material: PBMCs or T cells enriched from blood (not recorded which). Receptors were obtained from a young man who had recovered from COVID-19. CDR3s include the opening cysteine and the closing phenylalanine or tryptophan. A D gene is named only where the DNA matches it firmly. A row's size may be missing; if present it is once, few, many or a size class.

TGTGCCAGCAGCTTTCTAGCGGGCGGGGAGCTGTTTTTT	CASSFLAGGELFF	TRBD2	TRBJ2-2	TRBV5-6	NA
TGCAGCGTTACTAAATTAAACACCGGGGAGCTGTTTTTT	CSVTKLNTGELFF	NA	TRBJ2-2	TRBV29-1	NA
TGCAGCATTACGGGGGGATTGAACACCGGGGAGCTGTTTTTT	CSITGGLNTGELFF	TRBD2	TRBJ2-2	TRBV29-1	few
TGCAGCGTTGGGGCAGGGGCCGGTCAGCCCCAGCATTTT	CSVGAGAGQPQHF	NA	TRBJ1-5	TRBV29-1	NA
TGTGCCAGCAGCTTAGACCCAGACAGGGGGCCTGGAAACACCATATATTTT	CASSLDPDRGPGNTIYF	TRBD1	TRBJ1-3	TRBV11-2	NA
TGCGCCAGCAGCCGAAGCGACGGGACAGTCCATAATTCACCCCTCCACTTT	CASSRSDGTVHNSPLHF	TRBD1	TRBJ1-6	TRBV4-1	NA
TGCAGCGTTGAACCCACAGGGGCCTACGAGCAGTACTTC	CSVEPTGAYEQYF	TRBD1	TRBJ2-7	TRBV29-1	NA
TGTGCTAGTGGCCCTGGTAGGGGGCCCCGGGCCTACGAGCAGTACTTC	CASGPGRGPRAYEQYF	TRBD1	TRBJ2-7	TRBV12-5	NA
TGTGCTAGTAGCCCGGGATTCACAGATACGCAGTATTTT	CASSPGFTDTQYF	NA	TRBJ2-3	TRBV12-5	NA
TGTGCCAGTAGGCCGGGACAGGTTATAGGCGGCTACACCTTC	CASRPGQVIGGYTF	TRBD1	TRBJ1-2	TRBV19	NA
TGTGCCAGCACCCTTTTTCCTCATACTAACACTGAAGCTTTCTTT	CASTLFPHTNTEAFF	NA	TRBJ1-1	TRBV6-5	NA
TGTGCCAGCAGTTACTCTCCCAGGGCGAACACTGAAGCTTTCTTT	CASSYSPRANTEAFF	NA	TRBJ1-1	TRBV6-5	NA
TGTGCCAGTAGTTCCACAGGGGGGGACGCTAACTATGGCTACACCTTC	CASSSTGGDANYGYTF	TRBD1	TRBJ1-2	TRBV19	NA
TGTGCCAGCAGCCTAGATGGCTTCAATGAGCAGTTCTTC	CASSLDGFNEQFF	NA	TRBJ2-1	TRBV9	NA
TGTGCCAGCAGCCCCCGGGTAGCGCTTAGCACAGATACGCAGTATTTT	CASSPRVALSTDTQYF	NA	TRBJ2-3	TRBV7-9	NA
TGTGCCAACACACCGGGACTTATTAACACTGAAGCTTTCTTT	CANTPGLINTEAFF	NA	TRBJ1-1	TRBV2	NA
TGTGCCAGCAGCCCCTTCCGAGCGGGGCCTCAAGAGACCCAGTACTTC	CASSPFRAGPQETQYF	TRBD2	TRBJ2-5	TRBV5-5	NA
TGTGCCAGCAGTGCAACCGGGACTAGCGGGGGGTACGAGCAGTACTTC	CASSATGTSGGYEQYF	TRBD2	TRBJ2-7	TRBV27	once
TGTGCCAGCTCACCACCGTTCGTACAGGGGGCGAACTATGGCTACACCTTC	CASSPPFVQGANYGYTF	TRBD1	TRBJ1-2	TRBV18	NA
TGCGCCAGCAGCCAAGTCAAGGCTGCAGGCTACAATGAGCAGTTCTTC	CASSQVKAAGYNEQFF	NA	TRBJ2-1	TRBV4-1	NA
TGTGCCAGCAAACGGACACAAACTAATGAAAAACTGTTTTTT	CASKRTQTNEKLFF	NA	TRBJ1-4	TRBV27	NA
TGTGCCAGCACGCAGGGGGCGAACACTGAAGCTTTCTTT	CASTQGANTEAFF	TRBD1	TRBJ1-1	TRBV7-6	NA
TGTGCCAGCAGTTATTACCAGTCCTATAATTCACCCCTCCACTTT	CASSYYQSYNSPLHF	NA	TRBJ1-6	TRBV6-5	NA
TGTGCCAGCAGGGAGGGACAGTCGACACATGGCTACACCTTC	CASREGQSTHGYTF	TRBD1	TRBJ1-2	TRBV6-5	NA
TGTGCCAGCTCCGGCGGAGGGGCTGGCACCGGGGAGCTGTTTTTT	CASSGGGAGTGELFF	NA	TRBJ2-2	TRBV18	few
TGTGCCAGCACCCGGCAGGGCTCGAACACTGAAGCTTTCTTT	CASTRQGSNTEAFF	NA	TRBJ1-1	TRBV6-5	few
TGCGCCAGCAGCCAAGACGGGTTGATGAACACTGAAGCTTTCTTT	CASSQDGLMNTEAFF	NA	TRBJ1-1	TRBV4-1	NA
TGTGCCAGCAGTTACTCGCGTCAGCCCCAGCATTTT	CASSYSRQPQHF	NA	TRBJ1-5	TRBV6-5	NA
TGTGCCAGCAGCTTGGCCGGGGGACGGCCAAATGAGCAGTTCTTC	CASSLAGGRPNEQFF	NA	TRBJ2-1	TRBV5-6	few
TGTGCTAGCAGCTTAGGGACTACTAGCACAGATACGCAGTATTTT	CASSLGTTSTDTQYF	TRBD2	TRBJ2-3	TRBV7-7	NA
TGTGCCATCGGTTGGGACAGGAACACTGAAGCTTTCTTT	CAIGWDRNTEAFF	TRBD1	TRBJ1-1	TRBV10-3	NA
TGTGCCAGCAGGCCCGGGGGAGTATATGGCTACACCTTC	CASRPGGVYGYTF	NA	TRBJ1-2	TRBV27	NA
TGTGCCAGCACCCTCACTAGCGGCTCCTACAATGAGCAGTTCTTC	CASTLTSGSYNEQFF	TRBD2	TRBJ2-1	TRBV3-1/TRBV3-2	NA
TGTGCCAGCAGCTTAGTAGCAGGGCTTTTTGGCACTGAAGCTTTCTTT	CASSLVAGLFGTEAFF	NA	TRBJ1-1	TRBV7-9	NA
TGTGCCAGCAGCCGAGCGGGGGGGGTAGGCAATGAGCAGTTCTTC	CASSRAGGVGNEQFF	TRBD2	TRBJ2-1	TRBV7-8	NA
TGTGCCAGCTCGACCGGGACAGGGGCCCTCGAAGCTTTCTTT	CASSTGTGALEAFF	TRBD1	TRBJ1-1	TRBV18	NA
TGTGCCAGCAGTGATTTCGGTCCCGTAAGGCTGTTTTTT	CASSDFGPVRLFF	NA	TRBJ2-2	TRBV6-1	few
TGTGCCAGCAGCACCAACAGGGCTAGCACAGATACGCAGTATTTT	CASSTNRASTDTQYF	NA	TRBJ2-3	TRBV7-9	NA
TGTGCCAGCAGCCCTACAGGGGGATATAATTCACCCCTCCACTTT	CASSPTGGYNSPLHF	TRBD1	TRBJ1-6	TRBV5-4	NA
TGTGCCAGCAGCCGAATGACAGGGGGCGTTAACTATGGCTACACCTTC	CASSRMTGGVNYGYTF	TRBD1	TRBJ1-2	TRBV6-2/TRBV6-3	NA
TGTGCCAGCAGCTTGGACGGCGGGGGGGCCTCCGAGCAGTACTTC	CASSLDGGGASEQYF	TRBD2	TRBJ2-7	TRBV5-4	NA
TGTGCCAGCAGCCAAGAAAGAACGGGTCGTGGCTACACCTTC	CASSQERTGRGYTF	NA	TRBJ1-2	TRBV3-1/TRBV3-2	few
TGTGCCAGCCAGAGGGAAAAGAACACTGAAGCTTTCTTT	CASQREKNTEAFF	NA	TRBJ1-1	TRBV2	NA
TGTGCTAGTGGTCCCCAGGGGAGCTCCTATAATTCACCCCTCCACTTT	CASGPQGSSYNSPLHF	NA	TRBJ1-6	TRBV12-5	once
TGTGCCAGCAGTTACTCCCCGGGCTCTGGAAACACCATATATTTT	CASSYSPGSGNTIYF	NA	TRBJ1-3	TRBV6-5	NA
TGTGCCAGCAGCCTACGGACAGCGAAGTACCAAGAGACCCAGTACTTC	CASSLRTAKYQETQYF	NA	TRBJ2-5	TRBV5-4	NA
TGTGCCAGCAGCCAAGATCCCAGGGGAGAAGATACGCAGTATTTT	CASSQDPRGEDTQYF	NA	TRBJ2-3	TRBV4-2	NA
TGCGCCAGCAGCCTAGCCGGGACAGCGAACACTGAAGCTTTCTTT	CASSLAGTANTEAFF	TRBD1	TRBJ1-1	TRBV4-1	once
TGTGCCAGCAGCTTAATTAGGGGCTATGGCTACACCTTC	CASSLIRGYGYTF	NA	TRBJ1-2	TRBV7-9	NA
TGTGCCAGCATCTTCGGGACAGGGAGGGCTGAAGCTTTCTTT	CASIFGTGRAEAFF	TRBD1	TRBJ1-1	TRBV6-6	few